One T cell receptor (beta chain) is described in this entry. Original processing methods: Researchers report that nucleated cell counts were estimated from reference gene primer amplification. Clones were read by immunoSEQ multiplex PCR, and TCRdb kept only the in-frame ones, dropping some. For V, J and clone size, that table is used; D and trimming come from the DNA. The sample carries 70,000 to 80,000 clones, about 91% recorded once. This sample was taken from a study of blood T cell repertoires in COVID-19. On the study more broadly: Material from acute and convalescent COVID-19 was sourced from the United States, Italy and Spain.

Deletions cut 6 bases from V and 5 bases from J, with 8 bases between. Germline V lookup: CDR1 LNHDA, CDR2 SQIVND (reference sequence). This CDR3 contains 12 residues. The source material was peripheral blood. The chain carries TRBV19 and TRBJ1-5, with D possibly TRBD1 on 5 matching bases. This receptor was obtained from a woman aged 45-60 years with acute or convalescent COVID-19. The CDR3 here is CASRAGHQPQHF. In nucleotides, the CDR3 is TGTGCCAGTAGGGCAGGGCATCAGCCCCAGCATTTT.